This T cell receptor (beta chain) is drawn from a study of neurological immune-mediated disorders. The time point is: longitudinal time-point 2. Germline V CDR1 and CDR2: LNHDA, SQIVND (reference sequence). This CDR3 region has 13 residues. Trimming shortened V by 4 bases and J by 5 bases, and 8 bases separated the two germline ends. TCRdb recomputed calls from the 5' RACE reads with MiXCR, one row per CDR3 protein. In the table there are some 80,000 distinct CDR3 sequences, 5.8% of which are singletons. Overall study results and limits: Phylogenetic analysis grouped 18 of 34 multiple sclerosis patients' repertoires together, suggesting a possible repertoire signature.

With regard to this clonotype: Its specificity is unknown.

Material: PBMCs. V and J are TRBV19 and TRBJ2-2; D remains ambiguous. The TCR originated in a woman aged 55 to 70 with multiple sclerosis. CDR3 protein: CASSTLGTGELFF. The CDR3 DNA reads TGTGCCAGTAGTACATTAGGGACCGGGGAGCTGTTTTTT.